The 22 T cell receptor beta chains below all came from one sample that was sequenced in a study of CD8+CD57+ T cells in acquired aplastic anemia. It was patients with CD8+CD57+ cell expansion by flow cytometry who were chosen for sequencing. Researchers used genomic DNA as the template to profile TCR beta VDJ and CDR3. TCRdb re-called the reads through MiXCR, storing one row per CDR3 protein. The sample consists of roughly 150,000 distinct CDR3 sequences, approximately 44% of them appearing once. Source material: sorted CD4+, CD8+, or CD8+CD57+ T cells (not recorded which) from PBMCs. The source is a human donor with aplastic anemia.

This clonotype was recorded many times. The chain joins TRBV6-4 to TRBJ1-1; a weak D match, TRBD1 (6 bases). Per the germline V gene, CDR1 is MRHNA and CDR2 is SNTAGT. The CDR3 sequence is 14 residues long. V was cut by 5 bases and J by 1 base, with 11 bases left in between. CDR3 protein: CASSSEGGNTEAFF. CDR3 bases: TGTGCCAGCAGTTCCGAGGGGGGGAACACTGAAGCTTTCTTT.

Note on this clonotype: This may come from a read error, since a much larger clone is one base off. This chain links TRBV20-1 with TRBJ2-3, with D possibly matching TRBD1 (6 bases). The J call may be wrong; the DNA end is better matched by TRBJ1-5. CDR1 is DFQATT, CDR2 SNEGSKA, per germline (reference sequence). CDR3 size: 16 residues. CDR3 residues: CSARDTSGGATDTQHF. In nucleotides, the CDR3 is TGCAGTGCTAGAGATACTAGCGGGGGGGCTACAGATACGCAGCATTTT.

The rearrangement links TRBV7-9 to TRBJ2-7, with D perhaps TRBD1 or TRBD2 (6 bases each). The CDR3 has 13 residues. The V and J ends lost 6 bases and 0 bases respectively, with 9 bases between them. CDR1 is SEHNR, CDR2 FQNEAQ, per germline (reference sequence). The CDR3 sequence: CASRGGFSYEQYF. CDR3 DNA sequence: TGTGCCAGCAGAGGGGGGTTCTCCTACGAGCAGTACTTC.

The V and J genes are TRBV24-1 and TRBJ1-5; no clear D. CDR1 and CDR2 from the germline V gene are KGHDR and SFDVKD. CDR3 size: 13 residues. V was clipped by 10 bases and J by 3 bases, with 12 bases between them. As DNA, the CDR3 is TGTGCCACTTCGAAGAAGAACAATCAGCCCCAGCATTTT. It translates to CATSKKNNQPQHF.

The chain uses TRBV15 and TRBJ2-7, with D perhaps matching TRBD1 (5 bases). The V end was cut by 0 bases, the J end by 4 bases, with 19 bases between. The V gene's germline CDR1 is LNHNV and CDR2 YYDKDF (reference sequence). This CDR3 is built from 17 residues. The CDR3 spells CATSREGRAGRRYEQYF. The CDR3, as DNA: TGTGCCACCAGCAGAGAGGGCCGGGCAGGGCGAAGGTACGAGCAGTACTTC.

This chain uses TRBV29-1 with TRBJ2-3; D call uncertain. Germline V lookup: CDR1 SQVTM, CDR2 ANQGSEA. The CDR3 consists of 10 residues. V gave up 8 bases and J gave up 3 bases, with 6 bases separating them. CDR3 nucleotide sequence: TGCAGCTTTTCGACAGATACGCAGTATTTT. Protein product: CSFSTDTQYF.

This chain links TRBV7-2 with TRBJ1-6, with 9 bases fitting TRBD1. The CDR3 totals 14 residues. V trimming: 6 bases; J trimming: 8 bases; junction bases outside the gene matches: 5. CDR1 is SGHTA and CDR2 is FQGNSA in the germline V gene. The DNA for the CDR3 is TGTGCCAGCAGAACGGGACAGGGTGATTCACCCCTCCACTTT. It codes for CASRTGQGDSPLHF.

V usage is TRBV5-6 and J usage is TRBJ1-1; D is undetermined. The CDR3 sequence is 13 residues long. The germline V gene has CDR1 SGHDT and CDR2 YYEEEE. The V end lost 6 bases, the J end lost 6 bases, and 15 bases lay between the germline ends. The CDR3 here is CASTSSVGAEAFF. Here the CDR3 DNA reads TGTGCCAGCACTTCGTCGGTGGGTGCTGAAGCTTTCTTT.

This rearrangement joins TRBV11-2 to TRBJ2-1, with D perhaps matching TRBD1 (6 bases). The CDR3 extends over 14 amino acids. V was pared by 7 bases and J by 3 bases, with 13 bases between. CDR1 SGHAT and CDR2 FQNNGV come from the germline V gene. CDR3 DNA: TGTGCCAGCACCCCAGACAGGCACTACAATGAGCAGTTCTTC. Residues: CASTPDRHYNEQFF.

The V and J genes are TRBV12-3 or TRBV12-4 and TRBJ1-4; D is unclear. Trimming cost V 6 bases and J 7 bases, with 12 bases left between them. This CDR3 contains 13 residues. In DNA form, the CDR3 reads TGTGCCAGCAGACCCCGGGATCCTGAAAAACTGTTTTTT. As protein: CASRPRDPEKLFF.

The rearrangement links TRBV19 to TRBJ2-2; D uncertain. Germline V gene sequence: CDR1 LNHDA, CDR2 SQIVND (reference sequence). This CDR3 contains 11 residues. V dropped 11 bases and J dropped 8 bases, with 12 bases sitting between them. CDR3 in amino acids: CAWSVSGELFF. Here the CDR3 DNA reads TGTGCCTGGAGTGTCTCAGGGGAGCTGTTTTTT.

CDR3 protein: CASRGAGGGQPQHF. In nucleotides, the CDR3 is TGTGCCAGCAGGGGGGCAGGGGGCGGACAGCCCCAGCATTTT. The gene calls are TRBV25-1 and TRBJ1-5, with 8 bases lining up with TRBD1. Germline CDR1 is MGHDK and CDR2 is SYGVNS. This CDR3 is built from 14 residues. Trimming at V came to 6 bases and at J to 7 bases, leaving 8 bases not matched to a gene.

This clonotype was seen just once. This chain links TRBV2 with TRBJ2-1; no reliable D call. V lost 7 bases and J lost 7, with 5 bases in between. The germline V gene encodes CDR1 SNHLY and CDR2 FYNNEI. The CDR3 totals 10 residues. DNA of the CDR3: TGTGCCAGCATGGGAAATGAGCAGTTCTTC. Residues: CASMGNEQFF. Full variable domain (remainder filled in from reference TRBV2 and TRBJ2-1): EPEVTQTPSHQVTQMGQEVILRCVPISNHLYFYWYRQILGQKVEFLVSFYNNEISEKSEIFDDQFSVERPDGSNFTLKIRSTKLEDSAMYFCASMGNEQFFGPGTRLTVL.

There are a few counts of this clonotype. A much larger clone differs from this one at a single base, so this may be a read error. The genes are TRBV20-1 and TRBJ2-1; 7 bases align to TRBD2. CDR1 DFQATT and CDR2 SNEGSKA come from the germline V gene (reference sequence). V dropped 4 bases and J dropped 6; count of bases not matched to a gene: 12. The CDR3 is 15 residues long. CDR3 amino acids: CSAIRDGGTLNEQFF. In DNA, the CDR3 is TGCAGTGCTATCCGTGACGGGGGGACTCTCAATGAGCAGTTCTTC.

This clonotype was counted a few times. The J gene is TRBJ1-2, the V gene TRBV15; tentative D call: TRBD1 (5 bases). Trimming cost V 3 bases and J 4 bases, with 15 bases left between them. Germline V CDR1 and CDR2: LNHNV, YYDKDF (reference sequence). The CDR3 consists of 15 residues. The CDR3 is CATSSPSGAIYGYTF. As DNA, the CDR3 is TGTGCCACCAGCAGCCCATCTGGGGCCATCTATGGCTACACCTTC.

In this sample, this clonotype turned up many times. The rearrangement links TRBV7-9 to TRBJ1-1, with D perhaps TRBD1 (6 bases). This CDR3 has 14 residues. The germline CDR1 and CDR2 sequences are SEHNR and FQNEAQ (reference sequence). V lost 2 bases to trimming and J lost 1 base, with 8 bases between them. The chain's CDR3 is CASSLQGKNTEAFF. The CDR3 coding sequence is TGTGCCAGCAGCTTACAGGGGAAGAACACTGAAGCTTTCTTT.

The rearrangement joins TRBV9 to TRBJ2-3, with 9 bases identical to TRBD2. The V and J ends lost 3 bases and 2 bases, in that order; junction bases with no gene match: 4. The CDR3 totals 15 residues. The germline V gene encodes CDR1 SGDLS and CDR2 YYNGEE. Here the CDR3 DNA reads TGTGCCAGCAGCGAGCGGGAGGCCTACACAGATACGCAGTATTTT. The encoded protein is CASSEREAYTDTQYF.

For the CDR3, the DNA is TGCAGCGTTGCTCGGACAGGCGGCTACGAGCAGTACTTC. It translates to CSVARTGGYEQYF. The chain links TRBV29-1 to TRBJ2-7; TRBD1 matches 7 bases. The CDR3 sequence is 13 residues long. CDR1 and CDR2 (germline): SQVTM, ANQGSEA. Trimming removed 4 bases from V and 3 bases from J; junction bases left unmatched: 6.

The chain has TRBV11-2 and TRBJ2-7, with D possibly being TRBD1 (6 bases). This CDR3 is built from 15 residues. CDR1 and CDR2 from the germline V gene are SGHAT and FQNNGV. The V and J ends lost 5 bases and 3 bases respectively, with 17 bases between them. CDR3 region: CASSQDRQADYEQYV. CDR3 DNA sequence: TGTGCCAGCAGCCAAGATCGACAGGCAGACTACGAGCAGTACGTC.

For this clonotype: Since the CDR3 does not end with the conserved phenylalanine or tryptophan, this likely comes from a read error. The chain has TRBV3-1 and TRBJ1-3, with D perhaps TRBD1 (6 bases). The CDR3 totals 17 residues. Germline lookup yields CDR1 LGHDT and CDR2 YNNKEL (reference sequence). V lost 0 bases and J lost 4, with 16 bases in between. The CDR3 DNA follows: TGTGCCAGCAGCCAAGATCTACCCAATCAGGGGGGAAACACCATATATCTT. Protein sequence: CASSQDLPNQGGNTIYL.

This clonotype turned up a few times. This chain connects TRBV20-1 to TRBJ1-6; D not resolved. Germline V gene data show CDR1 as DFQATT and CDR2 as SNEGSKA (reference sequence). The CDR3 covers 15 residues. V lost 0 bases to trimming and J lost 7 bases, with 13 bases between them. CDR3 protein: CSARDPARANSPLHF. The CDR3 DNA reads TGCAGTGCTAGAGATCCCGCCAGAGCCAATTCACCCCTCCACTTT.

V and J are TRBV6-1 and TRBJ2-4; 10 bases agree with TRBD1. Germline trimming cut 2 bases from V and 6 bases from J; bases unmatched to any gene: 4. This CDR3 is 15 amino acids long. The germline CDR1 and CDR2 sequences are MNHNS and SASEGT. CDR3 nucleotides: TGTGCCAGCAGTGAATGGGGACAGGGGACAAACATTCAGTACTTC. This codes for CASSEWGQGTNIQYF.